These 19 T cell receptor beta chains were sequenced from one sample in a study of blood T cell repertoires in COVID-19. TCRdb keeps only in-frame clones here, not all; method: immunoSEQ multiplex PCR. The table shows some 120,000 clones, with approximately 87% occurring only once. Input material: peripheral blood. These TCRs come from a woman between 45 and 60 years old with acute or convalescent COVID-19.

This clone was counted only a few times. The chain employs TRBV19 and TRBJ1-5; 10 bases line up with TRBD1. CDR3 length: 13 residues. The ends lost 6 bases at V and 7 bases at J; junction bases unmatched: 3. Germline values: CDR1 LNHDA, CDR2 SQIVND (reference sequence). CDR3 region: CASRGQGQQPQHF. The CDR3 DNA sequence: TGTGCCAGTAGGGGACAGGGGCAACAGCCCCAGCATTTT.

The chain links TRBV30 to TRBJ1-2, with D hard to call. This CDR3 region has 11 residues. Between the trimmed V and J ends, which lost 2 bases and 9 bases, there was a span of 10 bases. Germline values: CDR1 GTSNPN, CDR2 SVGIG (reference sequence). The CDR3: CAWSLPGSYTF. Written as DNA, the CDR3 is TGTGCCTGGAGTCTACCGGGAAGCTACACCTTC.

This chain uses TRBV7-2 with TRBJ2-7; D is undetermined. The germline V gene encodes CDR1 SGHTA and CDR2 FQGNSA. There are 13 residues in the CDR3. Trimming pared 5 bases from V and 9 bases from J, leaving 17 bases between. The DNA for the CDR3 is TGTGCCAGCAGCCCGCCTCCTTACTATGTGCAGTACTTC. It yields the protein CASSPPPYYVQYF.

Only one count was recorded for this clone. The rearrangement joins TRBV11-2 to TRBJ1-1, with a tentative D call TRBD1 (5 bases). From germline, CDR1 is SGHAT and CDR2 FQNNGV. V was cut by 1 base and J by 2 bases, with 8 bases left in between. The CDR3 covers 14 residues. DNA for the CDR3: TGTGCCAGCAGCTTAGCACAGGTTAACACTGAAGCTTTCTTT. It translates to CASSLAQVNTEAFF.

This chain joins TRBV19 and TRBJ1-3; D is perhaps TRBD1 (6 bases). In germline, CDR1 is LNHDA, CDR2 SQIVND (reference sequence). This CDR3 has 12 amino acids. The ends were cut back, 8 bases at V and 1 base at J, with 6 bases in the middle. The CDR3 spells CASDRSGNTIYF. CDR3 DNA: TGTGCCAGTGACAGGTCTGGAAACACCATATATTTT.

The chain uses TRBV27 and TRBJ1-5; TRBD1 matches at 8 bases. Unmatched junction bases numbered 1, after V lost 0 bases and J lost 0 bases. Germline V gene sequence: CDR1 MNHEY, CDR2 SMNVEV (reference sequence). This CDR3 comprises 16 residues. This CDR3 is CASSLSGTGSNQPQHF. CDR3 coding DNA: TGTGCCAGCAGTTTATCGGGGACAGGTAGCAATCAGCCCCAGCATTTT.

This chain uses TRBV4-1 with TRBJ2-7; D is unresolved. The germline V and J ends were trimmed by 0 bases and 2 bases, with 14 bases remaining between them. Germline V lookup: CDR1 MGHRA, CDR2 YSYEKL. The CDR3 has 16 amino acids. CDR3 amino acids: CASSQDESPSTYEQYF. The DNA of the CDR3 is TGCGCCAGCAGCCAAGACGAGAGTCCCTCAACCTACGAGCAGTACTTC.

The rearrangement uses TRBV30 and TRBJ1-4, with D uncertain. CDR3 length: 13 residues. CDR1 is GTSNPN and CDR2 is SVGIG in the germline V gene (reference sequence). The ends were cut back, 0 bases at V and 10 bases at J, with 12 bases in the middle. The CDR3: CAWSVSVSGKLFF. The DNA for the CDR3 is TGTGCCTGGAGTGTATCGGTGTCGGGAAAACTGTTTTTT.

CDR3 residues: CASSLPGTGVTEAFF. The CDR3 coding sequence is TGTGCCAGCAGCTTACCTGGGACGGGAGTCACTGAAGCTTTCTTT. This chain uses TRBV5-4 with TRBJ1-1, with TRBD1 as a possible D gene (5 bases). Trimming removed 2 bases from V and 4 bases from J, with 15 bases in between. Germline V CDR1 and CDR2: SGHNT, YYREEE (reference sequence). This CDR3 has 15 residues.

The chain has TRBV2 and TRBJ2-2; 8 bases fit TRBD2. CDR3 size: 15 residues. The germline V gene has CDR1 SNHLY and CDR2 FYNNEI. J was trimmed by 2 bases and V by 6 bases; bases with no gene match: 5. The CDR3 loop is CASSPTSGNTGELFF. CDR3 coding DNA: TGTGCCAGCAGCCCAACTAGCGGAAACACCGGGGAGCTGTTTTTT.

CDR3 region: CASSGTVNQETQYF. The CDR3 region has the DNA TGTGCCAGCAGCGGGACAGTAAACCAAGAGACCCAGTACTTC. The genes are TRBV5-8 and TRBJ2-5; 7 nucleotides match TRBD1. Germline CDR1 is SGHTS and CDR2 is YDEGEE. The CDR3 runs 14 residues. The J segment lost 0 bases and the V segment lost 4 bases, leaving 3 bases of the junction unmatched.

There are a few counts of this clone. The V and J genes are TRBV2 and TRBJ2-7; tentative D call: TRBD1 (6 bases). V dropped 6 bases and J dropped 0 bases, with 9 bases sitting between them. The CDR3 is 13 amino acids. Germline-derived CDR1 and CDR2 are SNHLY and FYNNEI. Here the CDR3 DNA reads TGTGCCAGCAGAAGGACAGACTCCTACGAGCAGTACTTC. It codes for CASRRTDSYEQYF.

This clone showed up just once. The chain is built from TRBV5-6 and TRBJ2-1; a weak D match, TRBD2 (6 bases). CDR1 and CDR2 (germline): SGHDT, YYEEEE. V was pared by 4 bases and J by 7 bases, with 6 bases between. This CDR3 is 11 amino acids long. In DNA, the CDR3 is TGTGCCAGCAGCGGGAGGAATGAGCAGTTCTTC. Protein sequence: CASSGRNEQFF.

The rearrangement joins TRBV7-9 to TRBJ1-4; TRBD1 matches 8 bases. V dropped 2 bases and J dropped 7; count of bases not matched to a gene: 6. The CDR3 runs to 15 residues. Germline V lookup: CDR1 SEHNR, CDR2 FQNEAQ (reference sequence). This chain's CDR3 is CASSLTQGVGEKLFF. CDR3 sequence (DNA): TGTGCCAGCAGCTTAACACAGGGGGTTGGTGAAAAACTGTTTTTT.

The CDR3 coding sequence is TGTGCCAGCAGTGAATGGCGGGGAGACTACGAGCAGTACTTC. This sequence encodes CASSEWRGDYEQYF. The chain combines TRBV2 with TRBJ2-7; maybe TRBD2 (6 bases). The V end was cut by 2 bases, the J end by 3 bases, with 11 bases between. This CDR3 is built from 14 residues. CDR1 SNHLY and CDR2 FYNNEI come from the germline V gene.

The rearrangement links TRBV23-1 to TRBJ2-1, with 11 bases that match TRBD2. TRBV23-1 is designated an ORF whose function remains uncertain. This CDR3 is built from 17 residues. The V and J ends lost 0 bases and 6 bases, in that order; junction bases with no gene match: 7. The CDR3 protein is CASSQSASGRRCNEQFF. The CDR3 DNA sequence: TGCGCCAGCAGTCAATCAGCTAGCGGGAGGAGGTGCAATGAGCAGTTCTTC.

The chain recombines TRBV7-3 with TRBJ2-3, with 9 bases matching TRBD2. CDR3 size: 16 residues. V shed 4 bases, J shed 4 bases, and the junction held 9 bases outside the gene matches. Germline V lookup: CDR1 SGHTA, CDR2 FQGTGA. The CDR3 protein is CASSSRLGGGADTQYF. CDR3 DNA: TGTGCCAGCAGCTCCCGCCTGGGCGGGGGGGCAGATACGCAGTATTTT.

This clone was recorded only once. The chain combines TRBV6-2 or TRBV6-3 with TRBJ2-1; 9 bases line up with TRBD1. V gave up 2 bases and J gave up 15 bases; unmatched junction bases: 8. CDR1 MNHEY and CDR2 SVGEGT come from the germline V gene. CDR3 length equals 13 residues. The CDR3 coding sequence is TGTGCCAGCAGTTACCGGGACAGGGCTCGCGGGTTCTTC. Protein product: CASSYRDRARGFF.

The rearrangement joins TRBV6-5 to TRBJ1-1; the D is unclear. Germline values: CDR1 MNHEY, CDR2 SVGAGI. Trimming shortened V by 8 bases and J by 6 bases, and 16 bases separated the two germline ends. CDR3 length: 13 amino acids. The CDR3 loop reads CASRGYEAPEAFF. The CDR3 region has the DNA TGTGCCAGCCGAGGCTACGAGGCGCCTGAAGCTTTCTTT.